This T cell receptor beta chain was identified during a study of kidney transplant recipient with SARS-CoV-2 infection. TCRdb itself ran the reads through MiXCR, one entry per CDR3 protein. The sample yields some 220,000 distinct CDR3 sequences, 29% seen once. This clonotype was counted ten times or more. Sequenced material: a blood sample, taken at baseline and on day 111 from a kidney transplant recipient. The sequence derives from a male patient aged 25-45 years who had COVID-19 and was a kidney transplant recipient. Certain T cells may be donor cells from the graft.

The CDR3 bases are TGTGCCAGCAGCTTAGGGGAGAGCTCCTACGAGCAGTACTTC. Its protein product is CASSLGESSYEQYF. The chain uses TRBV7-9 and TRBJ2-7; possible D gene TRBD2, 5 bases. This CDR3 region has 14 residues. Germline-derived CDR1 and CDR2 are SEHNR and FQNEAQ (reference sequence). V was shortened by 1 base and J by 0 bases, with 7 bases between the two germline ends.